The following is a TCR beta chain sequence with its context. The sample comes from a study of T cell changes during pregnancy in multiple sclerosis. The table came from immunoSEQ multiplex PCR; TCRdb's copy has only in-frame clones and leaves some out. The table has over 40,000 clones, around 90% seen once. CDR1 is ENHRY and CDR2 is SYGVKD in the germline V gene. The CDR3 has 15 amino acids. V lost 6 bases to trimming and J lost 8 bases; unmatched junction nucleotides: 6. This receptor was identified in a female donor in good health, enrolled as a control in a pregnancy study. The V gene is TRBV10-3, the J gene TRBJ2-1, with 14 bases aligning to TRBD2. The specimen comprised peripheral blood, sampled in the first trimester of pregnancy. CDR3 nucleotides: TGTGCCATCAGGACTAGCGGGGGGGCATTTGATGAGCAGTTCTTC. This codes for CAIRTSGGAFDEQFF.